This T cell receptor beta chain was captured by sequencing in a study of T cells in Graves' hyperthyroidism and ophthalmopathy (dated by TCRdb to about 2019). Turning to the overall study: Peripheral blood was sampled at the time of initial diagnosis, prior to any treatment. To identify TCR V-J signatures that set the groups apart, the researchers used a discovery cohort of more than 95 patients, made up of roughly 40 with Graves' ophthalmopathy and about 59 with stable Graves' hyperthyroidism. Prospective prediction of ophthalmopathy was tested in an independent validation cohort of under 20 hyperthyroidism patients and some 17 patients who later progressed to ophthalmopathy. The roughly 91 discovery patients were randomly split 7:3 into training and test sets. The study also compared thyroid tissue and blood T-cell repertoires from a handful of Graves' hyperthyroidism patients. Once sampling was done, hyperthyroidism patients were given methimazole at a starting dose of 30 mg daily, whereas ophthalmopathy patients were given high-dose intravenous methylprednisolone. According to the paper, TCR Vbeta CDR3 sequencing was carried out on 135 peripheral blood samples, which came from under 50 ophthalmopathy, under 85 hyperthyroidism and some 17 progressor patients.

Overall study results and their limits: Sample size was not statistically predetermined, and investigators were not blinded to group allocation. A 13 V-J signature model separated ophthalmopathy from stable hyperthyroidism, with about 90% sensitivity and roughly 82% specificity in cross-validation and 80%/75% in testing. Most expanded thyroid clonotypes (frequency above 0.001) were also detected in blood, suggesting blood repertoires may reflect thyroid immune responses. In validation, the model predicted progression to ophthalmopathy a median of roughly 6.2 months before onset, with about 70% sensitivity and roughly 77% specificity.

The germline V gene provides CDR1 MDHEN and CDR2 SYDVKM. The V and J ends are trimmed by 2 bases and 8 bases, leaving 12 bases between them. Spanning cysteine to phenylalanine, the CDR3 consists of 14 amino acids. Only the CDR3 DNA stays, 42 bases, in frame from base 1. A patient counted as having stable Graves' hyperthyroidism if no progression to ophthalmopathy occurred over 18 months of follow-up. Hyperthyroidism patients were aged 18 to 65 years and newly diagnosed, with disease duration of less than 2 months. Patients with uncontrolled infections, other autoimmune diseases, pregnancy or lactation were excluded. Clinical symptoms, serum thyroxine and TRAb, thyroid ultrasound, and orbital computed tomography formed the basis for the diagnoses. PBMCs were separated from 7.5 to 10 ml of fresh peripheral blood using Ficoll-Paque density gradient centrifugation. Trizol reagent was used to extract total RNA, and RNA quality was then checked on an Agilent 2100 Bioanalyzer.

Comments on this clonotype: It has no known antigen specificity. The input lacks base qualities; no much larger clone sits a single base away.

Amplification of TCR beta CDR3 regions was carried out from RNA transcripts. A first-round RT-PCR of the TCR CDR3 used the HTBI primer set with the Qiagen OneStep RT-PCR kit. Libraries were constructed in a second round of multiplex PCR, after which size selection and purification were carried out. Sequencing of the libraries was done on an Illumina HiSeq2000 using paired-end 100 bp reads. In the original analysis: SOAPnuke was used to process the raw data, removing reads that contained adapters or uncalled bases, had a mean Phred below 15, or lacked an exact match to the constant primer or identifier. High-quality paired reads were merged using COPE v1.2.5, and each unique nucleotide sequence was defined as a clonotype. MiTCR v1.1 was used to align the clonotypes against IMGT TRBV, TRBD and TRBJ reference segments. Only V-J combinations with frequency above 0.0001, covering approximately 99% of repertoires, were analysed. The TCS score was defined as F50 (clonal expansion) divided by E x V (chaos), with BLOSUM62-based TCRdist calculated between CDR3 peptides within each V-J. Welch's t-statistics and random forest reduced 500 to 550 V-J features to 13, which were used in a naive Bayes classifier (R e1071). The similarity between thyroid and blood repertoires was quantified using the Morisita-Horn index. TCRdb applied fastp at Q25 and MiXCR to the public reads, then kept only in-frame beta chains. One record per CDR3 amino acid sequence lists the most common genes and DNA. TCRdb, not the original authors, processed these V and J calls. Within this sample are hundreds of thousands of distinct CDR3 sequences, with 30% to 40% of them counted one time only. The ten largest clones take up 30% to 40% of the sample.

This TCR came from a woman between 40 and 50 years old with Graves' hyperthyroidism. Sequencing was performed on blood. The chain joins TRBV28 to TRBJ1-4, with no confident D gene call. Here is the DNA: TGTGCCAGCAGTTTACCGGGAGGTGTGGAAAAACTGTTTTTT. Its amino acids are CASSLPGGVEKLFF.